These 9 T cell receptor beta chains share one sample of origin, sequenced in a study of long-term antiretroviral therapy in people with HIV. Sequencing relied on immunoSEQ assay v3.0, run at survey level. Assay used: immunoSEQ multiplex PCR; TCRdb lists only in-frame clones, some missing. The sample contains about 27,000 clones, 82% of which appear only once. The input for sequencing was unsorted PBMCs, taken 0.8 years before starting antiretroviral therapy. These receptors came from a man in his late teens or twenties with HIV.

This chain uses TRBV19 with TRBJ2-5, with 8 bases aligning to TRBD1. CDR3 length: 15 amino acids. Germline V gives CDR1 LNHDA, CDR2 SQIVND (reference sequence). V trimming: 4 bases; J trimming: 4 bases; junction bases outside the gene matches: 8. The CDR3 loop reads CASSKVSGGGETQYF. CDR3 coding DNA: TGTGCCAGTAGTAAGGTTTCAGGGGGCGGAGAGACCCAGTACTTC.

J is TRBJ2-2 and V is TRBV18; 7 bases are shared with TRBD1. From germline, CDR1 is KGHSH and CDR2 LQKENI. With V trimmed by 2 bases and J by 6 bases, 0 bases remained unmatched. The CDR3 is 13 amino acids. This CDR3 reads CASSPDRAGELFF. DNA for the CDR3: TGTGCCAGCTCACCAGACAGGGCCGGGGAGCTGTTTTTT.

The rearrangement joins TRBV6-5 to TRBJ2-7; tentatively, D is TRBD1 (6 bases). V shed 1 base and J shed 0 bases, with 10 bases lying between them. The CDR3 has 15 amino acids. In germline, CDR1 is MNHEY, CDR2 SVGAGI. The CDR3 protein is CASSYLQGFSYEQYF. The CDR3 DNA sequence: TGTGCCAGCAGTTACTTACAGGGATTCTCCTACGAGCAGTACTTC.

The DNA for the CDR3 is TGTGCCAGCAGTGAAGTCATTTCTACTGGAAACACCATATATTTT. Translated, it gives CASSEVISTGNTIYF. This sequence joins TRBV6-1 and TRBJ1-3; the D is unclear. Germline V lookup: CDR1 MNHNS, CDR2 SASEGT. V lost 1 base and J 2 bases, leaving 9 bases between the germline ends. The CDR3 is 15 residues long.

The chain joins TRBV10-1 to TRBJ2-3; D is tentatively TRBD1 or TRBD2 (5 bases each). Trimming took 4 bases from V and 7 from J, leaving 12 bases between them. This CDR3 is 13 amino acids long. Per the germline V gene, CDR1 is WNHNN and CDR2 is SYGVQD (reference sequence). The CDR3 protein is CASSARVGNTQYF. CDR3 DNA: TGCGCCAGCAGTGCCAGGGTCGGGAATACGCAGTATTTT.

This clone was seen just once. J is TRBJ1-1 and V is TRBV2, with 8 bases that match TRBD1. CDR1 and CDR2 from the germline V gene are SNHLY and FYNNEI. V shed 5 bases and J 1 base; nucleotides not matched to a gene: 6. The CDR3 loop spans 15 amino acids. The CDR3 loop is CASSSGQGRNTEAFF. In nucleotides, the CDR3 is TGTGCCAGCAGTAGCGGACAGGGCCGGAACACTGAAGCTTTCTTT.

This clone was observed a few times. This chain connects TRBV25-1 to TRBJ2-7, with D perhaps matching TRBD1 (6 bases). Germline V gene data show CDR1 as MGHDK and CDR2 as SYGVNS. V lost 8 bases and J lost 4, with 12 bases in between. The CDR3 runs to 12 residues. This chain's CDR3 is CASSQTGYEQYF. In nucleotides, the CDR3 is TGTGCCAGCTCCCAGACAGGATACGAGCAGTACTTC.

The rearrangement links TRBV7-9 to TRBJ2-2; D may match TRBD1 or TRBD2 (5 bases each). Trimming stripped 5 bases from V and 5 bases from J, with 18 bases between. This CDR3 has 16 residues. Germline values: CDR1 SEHNR, CDR2 FQNEAQ (reference sequence). Here the CDR3 reads CASSSTRGRGTGELFF. DNA for the CDR3: TGTGCCAGCAGCAGTACTAGGGGCAGAGGTACCGGGGAGCTGTTTTTT.

The CDR3, as DNA: TGTGCCAGCAGCTTATGGGCTAGCTCGGGGAGGGATACGCAGTATTTT. This translates into CASSLWASSGRDTQYF. The chain links TRBV5-4 to TRBJ2-3, with D possibly matching TRBD2 (6 bases). The CDR3 covers 16 residues. The V and J ends lost 2 bases and 6 bases respectively, with 19 bases between them. From germline, CDR1 is SGHNT and CDR2 YYREEE (reference sequence).